These 2 T cell receptor beta chains were all obtained from the same sample, sequenced in a study of shared clonotypes between healthy human individuals. Terminally differentiated effector memory CD45RA+ cells were left out of the naive CD8 fraction, which was CD45RO-negative and positively selected for CCR7. Method: immunoSEQ multiplex PCR; TCRdb's copy keeps in-frame clones and lacks some. The data show roughly 1,800,000 clones, about 94% seen once. Sequencing was carried out using naive CD8+ T cells sorted from blood. The receptors here all came from a man between 18 and 29 years old in good health.

Concerning this clone itself: This specimen includes other DNA sequences encoding the same CDR3. The chain couples TRBV27 to TRBJ1-1, with 7 bases that match TRBD1. This CDR3 contains 12 residues. CDR1 and CDR2 from the germline V gene are MNHEY and SMNVEV (reference sequence). The junction had 3 bases not matched to a gene; V was cut back by 5 bases and J by 6 bases. In nucleotides, the CDR3 is TGTGCCAGCAGTCAGGGGGGGGCTGAAGCTTTCTTT. Protein sequence: CASSQGGAEAFF.

This sequence joins TRBV11-2 and TRBJ2-1; 7 bases fit TRBD1. V shed 4 bases and J 9 bases; nucleotides not matched to a gene: 9. This CDR3 contains 14 residues. The V gene's germline CDR1 is SGHAT and CDR2 FQNNGV. The CDR3 DNA sequence: TGTGCCAGCAGCTCCGATGGGACAGCCGGTGAGCAGTTCTTC. Translated, it gives CASSSDGTAGEQFF.